This paragraph reports one T cell receptor beta chain. These data originate in a study of blood T cell repertoires in COVID-19. The wider study: Collection of acute and convalescent COVID-19 samples took place in the United States, Italy and Spain.

Here immunoSEQ multiplex PCR was the method, and the copy in TCRdb shows in-frame clones only, minus some. This sample has under 250,000 clones, with 70% to 90% found just once. Germline loops: CDR1 LNHDA, CDR2 SQIVND (reference sequence). V trimming: 3 bases; J trimming: 9 bases; junction bases outside the gene matches: 5. This CDR3 comprises 14 residues. This clonotype was sampled from a man between 18 and 35 years old with active or convalescent COVID-19. The gene calls are TRBV19 and TRBJ1-6; TRBD1 agrees at 7 bases. Material: peripheral blood. As DNA, the CDR3 is TGTGCCAGTAGTATCCGGCAGGGGGGTTCACCCCTCCACTTT. It translates to CASSIRQGGSPLHF.